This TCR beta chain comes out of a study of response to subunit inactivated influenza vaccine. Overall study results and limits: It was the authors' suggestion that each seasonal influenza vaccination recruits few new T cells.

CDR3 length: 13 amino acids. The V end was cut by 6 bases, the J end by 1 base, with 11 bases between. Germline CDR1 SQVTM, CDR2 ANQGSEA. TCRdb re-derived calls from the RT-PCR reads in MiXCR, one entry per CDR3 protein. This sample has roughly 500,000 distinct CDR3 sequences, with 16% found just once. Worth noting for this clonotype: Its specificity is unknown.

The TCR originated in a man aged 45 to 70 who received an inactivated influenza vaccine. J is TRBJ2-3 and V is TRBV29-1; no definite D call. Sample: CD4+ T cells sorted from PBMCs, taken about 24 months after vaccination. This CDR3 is CSVGLDGTDTQYF. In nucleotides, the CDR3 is TGCAGCGTAGGCCTGGACGGCACAGATACGCAGTATTTT.